This entry describes one T cell receptor (beta chain). This sample was included in a study of cytomegalovirus exposure and HLA in healthy donors. The CDR3 extends over 14 amino acids. J was trimmed by 6 bases and V by 4 bases; bases with no gene match: 5. CDR1 and CDR2 from the germline V gene are LNHDA and SQIVND (reference sequence). The PCR contained 60 Vbeta and 13 Jbeta primers. This table comes from immunoSEQ multiplex PCR, and its TCRdb copy is limited to in-frame clones, with some not included. The data show some 150,000 clones, roughly three quarters seen once. The sequencing input was PBMCs. This TCR derives from a woman in her 50s in good health and CMV-seronegative. The rearrangement joins TRBV19 to TRBJ2-7; 11 bases fit TRBD1. The CDR3 is CASSTGTGGFEQYF. CDR3 nucleotide sequence: TGTGCCAGTAGTACCGGGACAGGGGGATTCGAGCAGTACTTC.